Reported below is one T cell receptor beta chain. What it binds is not known. Trimming removed 7 bases from V and 7 bases from J; junction bases left unmatched: 9. This CDR3 comprises 14 residues. In germline, CDR1 is LNHDA, CDR2 SQIVND (reference sequence). This sample is part of a study of T-cell memory formation after mild COVID-19. Whole-study findings and limits: Confirmation was lacking for SARS-CoV-2 specificity of second-wave clones that peaked on day 37. Mostly located in CM and EM were contracting CD4+ clones, with contracting CD8+ clones located in EMRA.

5'RACE with constant-segment primers built TCRalpha and TCRbeta cDNA libraries with UMIs. Using its own MiXCR run on the 5' RACE reads, TCRdb lists one record per CDR3 protein. The repertoire holds 300,000 to 350,000 distinct CDR3 sequences, around 13% seen once, with 22% in the top ten. What was sequenced was PBMCs or a T cell subset sorted from them (not recorded which). This chain connects TRBV19 to TRBJ2-1, with 8 bases that match TRBD1. The sequence was obtained from a man aged 18 to 29 who had mild COVID-19 (a few samples of this study predate the infection). Cell type and time point are not known. The CDR3, as DNA: TGTGCCAGTAACCCGGGACAGGTGACAAATGAGCAGTTCTTC. Translated: CASNPGQVTNEQFF.